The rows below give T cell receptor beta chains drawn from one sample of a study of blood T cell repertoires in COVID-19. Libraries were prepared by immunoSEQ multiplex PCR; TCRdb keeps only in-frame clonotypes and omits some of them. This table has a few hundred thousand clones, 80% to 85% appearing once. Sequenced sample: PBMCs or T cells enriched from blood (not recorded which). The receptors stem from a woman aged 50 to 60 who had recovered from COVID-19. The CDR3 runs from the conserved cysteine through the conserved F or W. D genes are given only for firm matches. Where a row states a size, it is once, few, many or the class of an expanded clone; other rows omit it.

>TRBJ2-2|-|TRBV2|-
TGTGCCAGCAGACTAGAACGGGCGAGGAACACCGGGGAGCTGTTTTTT
CASRLERARNTGELFF
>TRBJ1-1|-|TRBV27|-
TGTGCCAGCAGTTTACAGGGGAACACTGAAGCTTTCTTT
CASSLQGNTEAFF
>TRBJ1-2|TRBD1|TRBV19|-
TGTGCCACCGTTCAGGGGGATGGCTACACCTTC
CATVQGDGYTF
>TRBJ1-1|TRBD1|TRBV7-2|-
TGTGCCAGCAGCCTGGACAGGGCCGAAGCTTTCTTT
CASSLDRAEAFF
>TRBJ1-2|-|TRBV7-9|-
TGTGCCAGCAGCTTAGCGTTCCAGGTGGATAACTATGGCTACACCTTC
CASSLAFQVDNYGYTF
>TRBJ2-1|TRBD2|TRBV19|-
TGTGCCAGTAGTCGATTGCGCGGCTCGGGACTAGCGGGAGTTGGGTACAATGAGCAGTTCTTC
CASSRLRGSGLAGVGYNEQFF
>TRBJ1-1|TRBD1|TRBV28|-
TGTGCCAGCAGTCCCTCGAGGGACAGGGGCACTGAAGCTTTCTTT
CASSPSRDRGTEAFF
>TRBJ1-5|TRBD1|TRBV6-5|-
TGTGCCAGCAGTTCCGGGACAGGGCGAAATCAGCCCCAGCATTTT
CASSSGTGRNQPQHF
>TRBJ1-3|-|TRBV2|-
TGTGCCAGCAGTGCAACAGGGACTAAACTTCCCTCTGGAAACACCATATATTTT
CASSATGTKLPSGNTIYF
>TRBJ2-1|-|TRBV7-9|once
TGTGCCAGCAGCCCGACGGACAGCGCCACGGCGGGGCAGTTCTTC
CASSPTDSATAGQFF
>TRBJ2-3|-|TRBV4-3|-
TGCGCCAGCAGCCTAGGCGGGACCCCTGGCACAGATACGCAGTATTTT
CASSLGGTPGTDTQYF
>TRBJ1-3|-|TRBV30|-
TGTGCCTGGAGTGTTGGGAGGTCCCCTTCTGGAAACACCATATATTTT
CAWSVGRSPSGNTIYF
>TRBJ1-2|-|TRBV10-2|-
TGCGCCAGCAGTGATGAAGACAGGAGGAACTATGGCTACACCTTC
CASSDEDRRNYGYTF
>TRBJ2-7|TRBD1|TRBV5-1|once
TGCGCCAGCAGCTTACCGGGACAGGGGGACGAGCAGTACTTC
CASSLPGQGDEQYF
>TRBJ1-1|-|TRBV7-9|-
TGTGCCAGCAGCTTGGGGCACAACACTGAAGCTTTCTTT
CASSLGHNTEAFF
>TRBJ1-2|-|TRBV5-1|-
TGCGCCAGCAGATTCTCAGGGGAGGGCTACACCTTC
CASRFSGEGYTF
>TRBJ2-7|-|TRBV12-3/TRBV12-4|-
TGTGCCAGCAGTTTTGGCCCTGACTACGAGCAGTACTTC
CASSFGPDYEQYF
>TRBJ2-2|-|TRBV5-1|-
TGCGCCAGCAGTCTGGCGTCCGGGAGCACCGGGGAGCTGTTTTTT
CASSLASGSTGELFF
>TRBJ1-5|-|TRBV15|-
TGTGCCACCAGCAGAGATGGGGCGGGGGGTCAGCCCCAGCATTTT
CATSRDGAGGQPQHF
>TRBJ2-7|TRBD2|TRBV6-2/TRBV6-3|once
TGTGCCAGCAGTCCCCCGATAGCGGGGAAGAGCTCCTACGAGCAGTACTTC
CASSPPIAGKSSYEQYF
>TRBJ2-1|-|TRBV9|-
TGTGCCAGCAGCGACCGCCCTCAGGGGCATAGCTCCTACAATGAGCAGTTCTTC
CASSDRPQGHSSYNEQFF
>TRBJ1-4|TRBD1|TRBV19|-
TGTGCCTCCAGGGGGCCGAAGGGAAAACTGTTTTTT
CASRGPKGKLFF
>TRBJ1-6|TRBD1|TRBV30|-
TGTGCCTGGAGGTCAGGGGGAGATTCACCCCTCCACTTT
CAWRSGGDSPLHF
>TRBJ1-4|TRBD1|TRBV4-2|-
TGTGCCAGCAGCGACCGGGACAGGGTCGAAAAACTGTTTTTT
CASSDRDRVEKLFF
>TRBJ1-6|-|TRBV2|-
TGTGCCAGCAGTGCCCAGGGTAATTCACCCCTCCACTTT
CASSAQGNSPLHF
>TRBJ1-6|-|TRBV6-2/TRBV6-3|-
TGTGCCAGCAGTCAACCTATTTTCTCCGCCGCGAATTCACCCCTCCACTTT
CASSQPIFSAANSPLHF
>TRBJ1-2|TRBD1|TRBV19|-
TGTGCCAGTAGTATAGATTTAAGGGACAGCGAGCTCTATGGCTACACCTTC
CASSIDLRDSELYGYTF
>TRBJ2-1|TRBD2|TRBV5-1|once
TGCGCCAGCAGAACGGGACTAAATAGGAATGAGCAGTTCTTC
CASRTGLNRNEQFF
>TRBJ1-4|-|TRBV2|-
TGTGCCAGCACCGAGGGGGGGAAACTGTTTTTT
CASTEGGKLFF
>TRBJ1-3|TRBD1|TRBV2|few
TGTGCCAGCAGTGGCCCGGCGACAGGGAACACCATATATTTT
CASSGPATGNTIYF
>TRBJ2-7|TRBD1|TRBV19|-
TGTGCCAGTAGTATGTTCCAGGGGGCGATTGTTTACGAGCAGTACTTC
CASSMFQGAIVYEQYF
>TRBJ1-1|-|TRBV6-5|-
TGTGCCAGCAATACACAGGGGAACACTGAAGCTTTCTTT
CASNTQGNTEAFF
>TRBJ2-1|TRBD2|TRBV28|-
TGTGCCAGCAGCGGACTAGTGTCCAAAGTGGGCAACAATGAGCAGTTCTTC
CASSGLVSKVGNNEQFF
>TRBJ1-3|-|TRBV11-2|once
TGTGCCAGCAGCTTAGAGGGGGCCCCCTCTGGAAACACCATATATTTT
CASSLEGAPSGNTIYF